Listed here are 26 T cell receptor beta chains from one sample, sequenced in a study of T cells in Graves' hyperthyroidism and ophthalmopathy. TCR beta CDR3 sequences were amplified from RNA transcripts. When the TCR CDR3 underwent first-round RT-PCR, the HTBI primer set was used. TCRdb re-called the multiplex PCR reads with MiXCR, one entry per CDR3 protein. The sample lists roughly 740,000 distinct CDR3 sequences, about 17% occurring once. Sequencing was done on a sample of blood. The receptors derive from a man younger than 35 with Graves' hyperthyroidism.

This clonotype was found many times. The chain uses TRBV5-5 and TRBJ1-1; D is uncertain. Trimming took off 3 bases at V and 0 bases at J, with 6 bases between the two ends. The germline gives CDR1 SGHKS, CDR2 YYEKEE (reference sequence). This CDR3 contains 13 residues. The CDR3 bases are TGTGCCAGCAGCTCCTCTATGAACACTGAAGCTTTCTTT. This gives the protein CASSSSMNTEAFF.

The chain links TRBV29-1 to TRBJ2-1, with D perhaps matching TRBD2 (5 bases). The V gene lost 1 base and the J gene lost 2 bases, with 9 bases spanning the gap. Germline lookup yields CDR1 SQVTM and CDR2 ANQGSEA. The CDR3 contains 14 residues. CDR3 protein: CSVEGRLTYNEQFF. The DNA of the CDR3 is TGCAGCGTTGAAGGACGACTAACCTACAATGAGCAGTTCTTC.

This clonotype was found a few times. V usage is TRBV5-8 and J usage is TRBJ2-5, with D uncertain. Germline V gene data show CDR1 as SGHTS and CDR2 as YDEGEE. The CDR3 is 11 amino acids. V lost 5 bases to trimming and J lost 3 bases, with 5 bases between them. CDR3: CASSTKETQYF. CDR3 nucleotide sequence: TGTGCCAGCAGTACGAAAGAGACCCAGTACTTC.

This clonotype was seen a few times. The rearrangement uses TRBV4-1 and TRBJ2-2, with D possibly matching TRBD2 (5 bases). There are 17 residues in the CDR3. Germline CDR1 is MGHRA and CDR2 is YSYEKL. Trimming took 0 bases from V and 0 from J, leaving 11 bases between them. The CDR3 coding sequence is TGCGCCAGCAGCCAAGATGGAGGAGGTACGAACACCGGGGAGCTGTTTTTT. Translating it yields CASSQDGGGTNTGELFF.

This clonotype was counted at least ten times. The gene calls are TRBV30 and TRBJ1-2, with D uncertain. The CDR3 has 14 amino acids. V was trimmed by 1 base and J by 3 bases, leaving 12 bases between them. Per germline, CDR1 GTSNPN and CDR2 SVGIG (reference sequence). In DNA form, the CDR3 reads TGTGCCTGGAGTGGGACCTACCTATACTATGGCTACACCTTC. This gives the protein CAWSGTYLYYGYTF.

There are many counts of this clonotype. The V gene is TRBV28, the J gene TRBJ2-7; D ambiguous. Trimming left V 6 bases short and J 5 bases short, with 17 bases between. This CDR3 has 14 amino acids. CDR1 MDHEN and CDR2 SYDVKM come from the germline V gene. In nucleotides, the CDR3 is TGTGCCAGCAGCCCCCCCGTCAGTCTCGACGAGCAGTACTTC. Translating it yields CASSPPVSLDEQYF.

J is TRBJ1-1 and V is TRBV28; 8 bases fit TRBD1. There are 16 residues in the CDR3. The junction had 9 bases not matched to a gene; V was cut back by 5 bases and J by 1 base. Germline V gives CDR1 MDHEN, CDR2 SYDVKM. The CDR3 DNA follows: TGTGCCAGCAGTCTCCTCCCCGGGACAGGGAACACTGAAGCTTTCTTT. Translation: CASSLLPGTGNTEAFF.

The rearrangement joins TRBV28 to TRBJ2-5; possible D gene TRBD1, 5 bases. The CDR3 runs to 12 residues. Germline V gives CDR1 MDHEN, CDR2 SYDVKM. V dropped 6 bases and J dropped 7 bases, with 12 bases sitting between them. The CDR3: CASSGIQGTQYF. The CDR3 nucleotides read TGTGCCAGCAGCGGAATCCAGGGGACCCAGTACTTC.

This clonotype was seen more than once but under ten times. CDR3 residues: CSARGYRGHEQYF. The CDR3 nucleotides are TGCAGTGCTAGGGGGTACAGGGGTCACGAGCAGTACTTC. The J gene is TRBJ2-7, the V gene TRBV20-1; 7 bases line up with TRBD1. V shed 3 bases and J 5 bases; nucleotides not matched to a gene: 7. The V gene's germline CDR1 is DFQATT and CDR2 SNEGSKA (reference sequence). CDR3 size: 13 residues.

CDR3 protein: CASARAGGSYEQYF. The CDR3 bases are TGTGCCTCGGCGCGGGCGGGAGGGTCCTACGAGCAGTACTTC. This chain uses TRBV6-2 or TRBV6-3 with TRBJ2-7, with 9 bases matching TRBD2. V gave up 11 bases and J gave up 1 base; unmatched junction bases: 9. This CDR3 is 14 amino acids long. Germline CDR1 MNHEY, CDR2 SVGEGT.

This clonotype was counted a few times. V and J are TRBV20-1 and TRBJ2-3; 16 nucleotides line up with TRBD2. Germline CDR1 reads DFQATT; CDR2 reads SNEGSKA (reference sequence). The CDR3 is 19 residues long. With 3 bases clipped from V and 2 bases from J, the junction kept 11 bases outside the gene matches. CDR3 DNA: TGCAGTGCTAGGGGGACTAGCGGGAGGGCCCCTTCCCCCACAGATACGCAGTATTTT. Encoded protein: CSARGTSGRAPSPTDTQYF.

This clonotype was seen many times. The CDR3: CSATEGQKYYEQYF. The DNA for the CDR3 is TGCAGTGCCACCGAGGGACAGAAATACTACGAGCAGTACTTC. The chain employs TRBV20-1 and TRBJ2-7; 7 bases agree with TRBD1. The germline gives CDR1 DFQATT, CDR2 SNEGSKA (reference sequence). V shed 6 bases, J shed 3 bases, and the junction held 11 bases outside the gene matches. The CDR3 sequence is 14 residues long.

This clonotype was counted a few times. The chain recombines TRBV7-6 with TRBJ2-5; D gene unclear. Germline loops: CDR1 SGHVS, CDR2 FNYEAQ. Trimming shortened V by 5 bases and J by 5 bases, and 15 bases separated the two germline ends. This CDR3 contains 14 residues. The CDR3 reads CASSPTRRAETQYF. The CDR3, as DNA: TGTGCCAGCAGCCCCACCCGGAGAGCTGAGACCCAGTACTTC.

The rearrangement links TRBV12-3 or TRBV12-4 to TRBJ1-2; a possible D gene is TRBD1 (6 bases). This CDR3 spans 16 amino acids. Trimming cost V 1 base and J 8 bases, with 20 bases left between them. CDR3: CASSLGGGAGEGGYTF. For the CDR3, the DNA is TGTGCCAGCAGTTTAGGTGGCGGGGCAGGGGAAGGCGGCTACACCTTC.

This chain connects TRBV4-2 to TRBJ2-5, with 13 bases aligning to TRBD2. V lost 0 bases and J lost 7; bases outside the gene matches: 14. This CDR3 region has 19 residues. CDR1 is LGHNA and CDR2 is YNFKEQ in the germline V gene. In DNA, the CDR3 is TGTGCCAGCAGCCAAGATACCCACCGGGGTACTAGCGGGGGGGGGACCCAGTACTTC. Its translation: CASSQDTHRGTSGGGTQYF.

This clonotype was counted many times. This chain links TRBV20-1 with TRBJ2-1, with D perhaps matching TRBD1 (5 bases). The V end lost 3 bases, the J end lost 6 bases, and 15 bases lay between the germline ends. This CDR3 spans 14 amino acids. Germline values: CDR1 DFQATT, CDR2 SNEGSKA (reference sequence). The chain's CDR3 is CSARSWGGSNEQFF. Written as DNA, the CDR3 is TGCAGTGCTAGGTCATGGGGCGGAAGCAATGAGCAGTTCTTC.

The sample holds a few counts of this clonotype. This chain joins TRBV5-1 and TRBJ2-7, with D possibly TRBD2 on 5 matching bases. With 4 bases removed from V and 6 bases from J, the gap between germline ends came to 17 bases. Germline CDR1 reads SGHRS; CDR2 reads YFSETQ. This CDR3 is built from 14 residues. In DNA, the CDR3 is TGCGCCAGCAGCGATAAGGTCCAAGGAGGCGAGCAGTACTTC. Translation: CASSDKVQGGEQYF.

This clonotype was seen a few times. The chain combines TRBV25-1 with TRBJ2-1; D call uncertain. Trimming shortened V by 7 bases and J by 4 bases, and 5 bases separated the two germline ends. Germline lookup yields CDR1 MGHDK and CDR2 SYGVNS. The CDR3 runs 11 residues. Here the CDR3 DNA reads TGTGCCAGCATTCAGTACAATGAGCAGTTCTTC. This gives the protein CASIQYNEQFF. Drawing the rest from reference TRBV25-1 and TRBJ2-1, the complete variable domain is EADIYQTPRYLVIGTGKKITLECSQTMGHDKMYWYQQDPGMELHLIHYSYGVNSTEKGDLSSESTVSRIRTEHFPLTLESARPSHTSQYLCASIQYNEQFFGPGTRLTVL.

This clonotype was seen repeatedly, ten times or more. The chain uses TRBV28 and TRBJ1-5; D is undetermined. V lost 6 bases and J lost 5, with 23 bases in between. Germline CDR1 reads MDHEN; CDR2 reads SYDVKM. The CDR3 spans 17 residues. CDR3 sequence (DNA): TGTGCCAGCAGGCCCCACTCCGGGCCAACGTTGGATCAGCCCCAGCATTTT. Protein sequence: CASRPHSGPTLDQPQHF.

This clonotype was detected ten times or more. The chain combines TRBV27 with TRBJ1-2, with no clear D. V dropped 0 bases and J dropped 7 bases, with 9 bases sitting between them. The CDR3 totals 13 residues. The V gene's germline CDR1 is MNHEY and CDR2 SMNVEV (reference sequence). CDR3 in amino acids: CASSLSYSSGYTF. The CDR3 nucleotides read TGTGCCAGCAGTTTATCCTACTCTAGTGGCTACACCTTC.

As concerns this clonotype: A single base separates this from a much larger clone, so it may be a read error. The CDR3 end shows no conserved phenylalanine or tryptophan, and so a read error is likely. The chain couples TRBV12-3 or TRBV12-4 to TRBJ2-2; the D is unclear. V lost 6 bases to trimming and J lost 7 bases, with 15 bases between them. There are 14 residues in the CDR3. CDR3 in DNA: TGTGCCAGCAGGCCGGCGGTCACGTTCGGGGAGCTGTTTCTT. It yields the protein CASRPAVTFGELFL.

V and J are TRBV7-9 and TRBJ2-5, with D unresolved. CDR3 length equals 15 residues. Trimming took 2 bases from V and 5 from J, leaving 15 bases between them. Germline V lookup: CDR1 SEHNR, CDR2 FQNEAQ (reference sequence). The CDR3 protein is CASSLRSGTGETQYF. CDR3 coding DNA: TGTGCCAGCAGCTTACGGTCAGGAACTGGCGAGACCCAGTACTTC.

This clonotype was observed many times. The chain combines TRBV28 with TRBJ2-5; 7 bases are shared with TRBD2. Trimming cost V 7 bases and J 1 base; bases outside gene matches: 6. Germline CDR1 MDHEN, CDR2 SYDVKM. This CDR3 spans 14 amino acids. The CDR3 DNA is TGTGCCAGCACCGAAACGGGGGGCCAAGAGACCCAGTACTTC. Amino acid sequence: CASTETGGQETQYF.

This clonotype showed up many times. V and J are TRBV10-3 and TRBJ2-7; D possibly corresponds to TRBD2 (5 bases). V gave up 11 bases and J gave up 5 bases, with 19 bases separating them. This CDR3 is 13 amino acids long. Germline-derived CDR1 and CDR2 are ENHRY and SYGVKD. CDR3 bases: TGTGCCGCCGGCGGGTGGGCCGGGGACGAGCAGTACTTC. Amino acids: CAAGGWAGDEQYF.

This clonotype has only a few counts. V usage is TRBV5-1 and J usage is TRBJ2-1; 9 nucleotides agree with TRBD2. The length of the CDR3 is 15 residues. Germline V gene sequence: CDR1 SGHRS, CDR2 YFSETQ. The V gene end was trimmed by 2 bases and the J gene end by 9 bases; junction bases not matched to a gene: 9. CDR3 nucleotides: TGCGCCAGCAGCTTTAGCGGGAGCGAAGGTGGTGAGCAGTTCTTC. Protein: CASSFSGSEGGEQFF.

The sample holds many counts of this clonotype. V is TRBV4-1 and J is TRBJ2-1; 10 positions match TRBD2. The V segment lost 1 base and the J segment 8 bases; nucleotides outside the gene matches: 5. This CDR3 is built from 15 residues. Germline loops: CDR1 MGHRA, CDR2 YSYEKL. The CDR3 nucleotides are TGCGCCAGCAGCCAAGTTGCTAGCGGGAGAGATGAGCAGTTCTTC. Its translation: CASSQVASGRDEQFF.